The next 18 T cell receptor beta chains were all read from a single sample in a study of CXCR3-negative and CXCR3-positive naive CD8 T cells. Researchers prepared the TRB cDNA libraries using 5' RACE with UMI labels. TCRdb reprocessed the 5' RACE reads, keeping one entry per CDR3 protein, no DNA. The sample totals about 40,000 distinct CDR3 sequences. Sequenced material: memory CD8+ T cells from blood. Receptor source: a human donor in good health. Some clones in this sample may be carry-over from other donors' samples.

The chain joins TRBV2 to TRBJ2-7; no DNA is available, so the TRBD2 call from TCRdb remains unchecked. CDR1 and CDR2 (germline): SNHLY, FYNNEI. The CDR3 runs to 12 residues. The CDR3: CASSRGGYEQYF.

V is TRBV7-9 and J is TRBJ1-1; TCRdb lists TRBD1, though no DNA is available to test this call. Germline assignment: CDR1 SEHNR and CDR2 FQNEAQ (reference sequence). This CDR3 is built from 12 residues. CDR3 residues: CASSSPWGEAFF.

The chain joins TRBV29-1 to TRBJ2-7; TCRdb's D gene call, TRBD1, goes unchecked for lack of DNA. Germline assignment: CDR1 SQVTM and CDR2 ANQGSEA. CDR3 length: 13 amino acids. CDR3 loop: CSVEAGRGVEQYF.

This sequence joins TRBV6-5 and TRBJ2-3; no DNA is available, so the TRBD2 call from TCRdb remains unchecked. The CDR3 runs to 15 residues. The germline V gene has CDR1 MNHEY and CDR2 SVGAGI. CDR3 sequence: CASSPLAGGTDTQYF.

The chain couples TRBV29-1 to TRBJ2-2; the TCRdb D gene call, TRBD2, has no DNA to confirm it. CDR1 and CDR2 from the germline V gene are SQVTM and ANQGSEA. This CDR3 contains 17 residues. The CDR3 sequence: CSVEDRAGAPGSWELFF.

The chain carries TRBV3-1 and TRBJ2-2. CDR3 length: 16 amino acids. In germline, CDR1 is LGHDT, CDR2 YNNKEL (reference sequence). The CDR3 sequence: CASSQDSGYPTGELFF.

The rearrangement links TRBV7-3 to TRBJ2-4. The CDR3 runs to 14 residues. Per the germline V gene, CDR1 is SGHTA and CDR2 is FQGTGA. The CDR3 reads CASSLNGILDIQYF.

The V call is TRBV15, the J call TRBJ2-7; checking the TCRdb D call of TRBD2 is not possible without DNA. Per the germline V gene, CDR1 is LNHNV and CDR2 is YYDKDF (reference sequence). The CDR3 is 17 residues long. The chain's CDR3 is CATSRDVGETVRDEQYF.

V usage is TRBV28 and J usage is TRBJ2-4; TCRdb indicates TRBD1, and absent DNA this call remains unverified. CDR1 and CDR2 from the germline V gene are MDHEN and SYDVKM. The CDR3 has 16 amino acids. CDR3 loop: CASSFGTVLAKNIQYF.

The CDR3: CSVHRRGYYGYTF. The V call is TRBV29-1, the J call TRBJ1-2; TCRdb selects TRBD1, and the lack of DNA leaves this call unchecked. The length of the CDR3 is 13 residues. Germline CDR1 is SQVTM and CDR2 is ANQGSEA. Full variable domain (outside the CDR3, taken from reference TRBV29-1 and TRBJ1-2): SAVISQKPSRDICQRGTSLTIQCQVDSQVTMMFWYRQQPGQSLTLIATANQGSEATYESGFVIDKFPISRPNLTFSTLTVSNMSPEDSSIYLCSVHRRGYYGYTFGSGTRLTVV.

This chain connects TRBV7-3 to TRBJ1-1; TCRdb proposes TRBD1, but this gene call is untestable without DNA. The germline gives CDR1 SGHTA, CDR2 FQGTGA. CDR3 length: 16 amino acids. Here the CDR3 reads CASSFSPGGEEIEAFF. The whole variable domain, remainder taken from reference TRBV7-3 and TRBJ1-1, is GAGVSQTPSNKVTEKGKYVELRCDPISGHTALYWYRQSLGQGPEFLIYFQGTGAADDSGLPNDRFFAVRPEGSVSTLKIQRTERGDSAVYLCASSFSPGGEEIEAFFGQGTRLTVV.

This chain links TRBV12-3 or TRBV12-4 with TRBJ2-3. This CDR3 region has 14 residues. The CDR3 spells CASSLGGPTDTQYF.

The chain couples TRBV27 to TRBJ1-4. CDR3 length: 12 residues. Germline V gene lookup returns CDR1 MNHEY and CDR2 SMNVEV (reference sequence). Here the CDR3 reads CASSLIGGELFF.

The chain couples TRBV19 to TRBJ2-1; TCRdb reports TRBD1, a call that lacks DNA to check it against. This CDR3 has 13 amino acids. In germline, CDR1 is LNHDA, CDR2 SQIVND (reference sequence). The CDR3 loop reads CASSYGGHPEQFF.

This rearrangement joins TRBV25-1 to TRBJ2-3. Per the germline V gene, CDR1 is MGHDK and CDR2 is SYGVNS. The CDR3 spans 11 residues. This CDR3 is CASNLPDTQYF.

The rearrangement joins TRBV6-4 to TRBJ2-3. The germline V gene has CDR1 MRHNA and CDR2 SNTAGT. This CDR3 contains 15 residues. The CDR3: CASSDGRRETDTQYF.

The chain is built from TRBV3-1 and TRBJ2-6. The CDR3 runs to 16 residues. Germline V gene data show CDR1 as LGHDT and CDR2 as YNNKEL (reference sequence). The CDR3 loop reads CASKSSTYDDANVLTF.

This rearrangement joins TRBV10-3 to TRBJ2-5. CDR1 and CDR2 (germline): ENHRY, SYGVKD. This CDR3 spans 14 amino acids. This CDR3 is CAATMDWNQETQYF.